Presented here are 18 T cell receptor beta chains from one specimen sequenced in a study of blood T cells in healthy people across ages. PCR was performed a second time for about 7 to 12 cycles using a sample-barcoded 5' primer and a J-beta primer mix. Each CDR3 protein is one row after TCRdb ran MiXCR on the 5' RACE reads. The sample holds approximately 290,000 distinct CDR3 sequences, roughly a quarter seen once. Specimen: blood. The receptors derive from a woman between 65 and 79 years old in good health.

The CDR3 loop is CASSLVPRNTGELFF. As DNA, the CDR3 is TGTGCCAGCAGCCTAGTTCCGAGGAACACCGGGGAGCTGTTTTTT. The rearrangement uses TRBV7-3 and TRBJ2-2, with D hard to call. Between the trimmed V and J ends, which lost 5 bases and 1 base, there was a span of 11 bases. From germline, CDR1 is SGHTA and CDR2 FQGTGA. The length of the CDR3 is 15 residues. The full variable domain, in which reference TRBV7-3 and TRBJ2-2 provide the parts outside the CDR3, is GAGVSQTPSNKVTEKGKYVELRCDPISGHTALYWYRQSLGQGPEFLIYFQGTGAADDSGLPNDRFFAVRPEGSVSTLKIQRTERGDSAVYLCASSLVPRNTGELFFGEGSRLTVL.

The gene calls are TRBV11-2 and TRBJ2-3, with D uncertain. Germline-derived CDR1 and CDR2 are SGHAT and FQNNGV. The CDR3 consists of 13 residues. Trimming shortened V by 1 base and J by 7 bases, and 9 bases separated the two germline ends. CDR3 coding DNA: TGTGCCAGCAGCTTAGGGAATCGGAATACGCAGTATTTT. As protein: CASSLGNRNTQYF.

This chain uses TRBV12-3 or TRBV12-4 with TRBJ2-1; 8 bases line up with TRBD2. There are 15 residues in the CDR3. With 1 base clipped from V and 4 bases from J, the junction kept 3 bases outside the gene matches. The CDR3 DNA sequence: TGTGCCAGCAGTTTAGTCCAGCGGGGGTACAATGAGCAGTTCTTC. Translation: CASSLVQRGYNEQFF.

As for this clonotype: Germline and junction disagree at one end, which may indicate a read error. This chain connects TRBV5-1 to TRBJ2-5; perhaps D is TRBD1 or TRBD2 (5 bases each). The CDR3 spans 13 residues. Per germline, CDR1 SGHRS and CDR2 YFSETQ. The CDR3 is CAGRGVAQETQYF. In DNA form, the CDR3 reads TGCGCCGGCAGAGGGGTGGCACAAGAGACCCAGTACTTC. Full variable domain (remainder filled in from reference TRBV5-1 and TRBJ2-5): KAGVTQTPRYLIKTRGQQVTLSCSPISGHRSVSWYQQTPGQGLQFLFEYFSETQRNKGNFPGRFSGRQFSNSRSEMNVSTLELGDSALYLCAGRGVAQETQYFGPGTRLLVL.

V and J are TRBV14 and TRBJ2-5; tentative D call: TRBD1 (5 bases). CDR1 is SGHDN and CDR2 is FVKESK in the germline V gene. Trimming cost V 0 bases and J 0 bases, with 14 bases left between them. The CDR3 covers 17 residues. CDR3 loop: CASSQDPRQWHQETQYF. CDR3 nucleotides: TGTGCCAGCAGCCAAGATCCGAGACAGTGGCACCAAGAGACCCAGTACTTC.

The chain uses TRBV2 and TRBJ2-7, with a tentative D call TRBD2 (6 bases). The CDR3 consists of 11 residues. In germline, CDR1 is SNHLY, CDR2 FYNNEI. V gave up 8 bases and J gave up 7 bases, with 12 bases separating them. DNA for the CDR3: TGTGCCAGCTCCAATCGGGAGGAGCAGTACTTC. Translated, it gives CASSNREEQYF.

This clonotype was found once. The chain uses TRBV29-1 and TRBJ2-1; a possible D gene is TRBD2 (5 bases). The CDR3 spans 14 residues. Trimming cost V 1 base and J 2 bases, with 9 bases left between them. CDR1 and CDR2 from the germline V gene are SQVTM and ANQGSEA. The CDR3 DNA follows: TGCAGCGTTGAAGTAGCGATGACCTACAATGAGCAGTTCTTC. Its translation is CSVEVAMTYNEQFF.

The genes are TRBV28 and TRBJ1-6, with a possible D match to TRBD1 (6 bases). Trimming took 7 bases from V and 9 from J, leaving 19 bases between them. Per germline, CDR1 MDHEN and CDR2 SYDVKM. The CDR3 extends over 15 amino acids. The chain's CDR3 is CASTTGRWEASPLHF. The DNA of the CDR3 is TGTGCCAGCACTACAGGGAGATGGGAGGCTTCACCCCTCCACTTT.

This clonotype was picked up a small number of times. The CDR3 protein is CASSKTGVPVYEQYF. As DNA, the CDR3 is TGTGCCAGCAGCAAGACAGGGGTACCCGTCTACGAGCAGTACTTC. The chain couples TRBV11-1 to TRBJ2-7; 8 nucleotides align to TRBD1. The CDR3 sequence is 15 residues long. Trimming removed 5 bases from V and 3 bases from J; junction bases left unmatched: 9. Germline lookup yields CDR1 SGHAT and CDR2 FQDESV (reference sequence).

The V call is TRBV27, the J call TRBJ1-2; possible D gene TRBD1, 5 bases. CDR3 length: 15 amino acids. The germline V gene encodes CDR1 MNHEY and CDR2 SMNVEV (reference sequence). Trimming removed 3 bases from V and 0 bases from J, with 11 bases in between. The CDR3 DNA is TGTGCCAGCAGTTTCTCCAGGGAAGCTAACTATGGCTACACCTTC. It translates to CASSFSREANYGYTF.

This clonotype came up a few times. The rearrangement links TRBV6-6 to TRBJ1-4, with a tentative D call TRBD1 (6 bases). The CDR3 covers 14 residues. CDR1 MNHNY and CDR2 SVGAGI come from the germline V gene (reference sequence). With 5 bases removed from V and 8 bases from J, the gap between germline ends came to 15 bases. CDR3 region: CASSRGELSEKLFF. CDR3 DNA sequence: TGTGCCAGCAGTAGGGGGGAGTTGAGCGAAAAACTGTTTTTT.

Only a few counts were recorded for this clonotype. This chain links TRBV7-6 with TRBJ2-5; D ambiguous. V lost 2 bases and J 0 bases, leaving 16 bases between the germline ends. The germline CDR1 and CDR2 sequences are SGHVS and FNYEAQ. This CDR3 contains 17 residues. In DNA, the CDR3 is TGTGCCAGCAGCTTAAACCCCTTCGACGGAAACCAAGAGACCCAGTACTTC. Translated: CASSLNPFDGNQETQYF.

There are a few counts of this clonotype. The V and J genes are TRBV5-1 and TRBJ1-5, with 9 positions matching TRBD1. This CDR3 comprises 14 residues. Germline CDR1 and CDR2: SGHRS and YFSETQ. V shed 0 bases and J 5 bases; nucleotides not matched to a gene: 0. The CDR3 DNA is TGCGCCAGCAGCTTGGGACAGGGGGATCAGCCCCAGCATTTT. Amino acid sequence: CASSLGQGDQPQHF.

As for this clonotype: A read error is likely, as this CDR3 ends without the conserved phenylalanine or tryptophan. The chain joins TRBV28 to TRBJ2-5; 7 nucleotides agree with TRBD1. CDR1 MDHEN and CDR2 SYDVKM come from the germline V gene. The CDR3 extends over 16 amino acids. With 6 bases clipped from V and 0 bases from J, the junction kept 10 bases outside the gene matches. CDR3 sequence reads: CASSPRGQKDQETQYL. CDR3 nucleotides: TGTGCCAGCAGCCCGAGGGGACAGAAAGACCAAGAGACCCAGTACCTC.

This clonotype was detected only a few times. The V gene is TRBV28, the J gene TRBJ2-1, with 7 bases identical to TRBD1. Germline V gene data show CDR1 as MDHEN and CDR2 as SYDVKM. The CDR3 loop spans 16 amino acids. The ends lost 5 bases at V and 0 bases at J; junction bases unmatched: 7. The CDR3 sequence is CASSDTGVPSYNEQFF. CDR3 bases: TGTGCCAGCAGTGATACAGGGGTTCCCTCCTACAATGAGCAGTTCTTC.

A remark on this clonotype: This CDR3 is missing its conserved last phenylalanine or tryptophan, likely due to a read error. The CDR3 coding sequence is TGTGCCAGCAGCTTAGGAGGGGTTTCCTACAATGAGCAGTTCCTC. It yields the protein CASSLGGVSYNEQFL. This chain uses TRBV7-2 with TRBJ2-1; D may match TRBD1 or TRBD2 (5 bases each). V lost 1 base and J 1 base, leaving 8 bases between the germline ends. The CDR3 has 15 amino acids. Germline V gives CDR1 SGHTA, CDR2 FQGNSA.

V usage is TRBV7-2 and J usage is TRBJ2-6, with a tentative D call TRBD1 (6 bases). The CDR3 sequence is 17 residues long. Trimming left V 5 bases short and J 2 bases short, with 16 bases between. Germline values: CDR1 SGHTA, CDR2 FQGNSA. CDR3 amino acids: CASSRIRTAAGANVLTF. In DNA form, the CDR3 reads TGTGCCAGCAGCCGGATACGGACAGCCGCTGGGGCCAACGTCCTGACTTTC.

As regards this clonotype: The junction shows a germline mismatch at one end, possibly a read error. The chain recombines TRBV4-1 with TRBJ2-5; no reliable D call. The last part of the DNA fits TRBJ2-7 better; the J call may be wrong. The CDR3 consists of 15 residues. Germline V CDR1 and CDR2: MGHRA, YSYEKL. CDR3 protein: CANSRDQTASYEQYF. In DNA form, the CDR3 reads TGCGCCAACAGCCGAGACCAGACGGCCTCCTACGAGCAGTACTTC.